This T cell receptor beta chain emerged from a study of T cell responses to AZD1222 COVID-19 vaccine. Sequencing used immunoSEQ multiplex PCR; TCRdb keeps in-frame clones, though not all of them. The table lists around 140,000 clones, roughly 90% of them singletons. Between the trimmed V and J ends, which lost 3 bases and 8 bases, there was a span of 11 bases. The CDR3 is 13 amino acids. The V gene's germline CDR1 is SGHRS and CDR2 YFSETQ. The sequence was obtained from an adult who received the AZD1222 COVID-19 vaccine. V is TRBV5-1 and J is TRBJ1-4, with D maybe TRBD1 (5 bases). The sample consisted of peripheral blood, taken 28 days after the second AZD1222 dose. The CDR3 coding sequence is TGCGCCAGCAGCTCAGGGACGTACGAAAAACTGTTTTTT. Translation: CASSSGTYEKLFF.